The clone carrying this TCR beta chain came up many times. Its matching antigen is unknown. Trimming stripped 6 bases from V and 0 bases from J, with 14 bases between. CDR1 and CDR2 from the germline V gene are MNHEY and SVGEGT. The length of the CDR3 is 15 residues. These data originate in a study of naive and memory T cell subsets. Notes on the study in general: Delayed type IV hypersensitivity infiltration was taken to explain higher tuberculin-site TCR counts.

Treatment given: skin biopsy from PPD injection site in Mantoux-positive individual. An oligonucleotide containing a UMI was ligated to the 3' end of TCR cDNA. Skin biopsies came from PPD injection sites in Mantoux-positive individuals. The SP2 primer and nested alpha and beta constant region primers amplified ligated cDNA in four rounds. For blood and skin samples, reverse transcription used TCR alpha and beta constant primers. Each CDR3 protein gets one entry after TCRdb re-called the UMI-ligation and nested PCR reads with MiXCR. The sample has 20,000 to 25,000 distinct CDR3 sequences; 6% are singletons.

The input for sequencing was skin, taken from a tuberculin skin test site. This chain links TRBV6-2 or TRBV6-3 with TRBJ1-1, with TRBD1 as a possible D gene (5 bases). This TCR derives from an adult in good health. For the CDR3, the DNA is TGTGCCAGCAGCCTGTTGGGGGGGATGAACACTGAAGCTTTCTTT. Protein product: CASSLLGGMNTEAFF.